The 8 T cell receptor beta chains given below trace back to one sample, sequenced in a study of pediatric ulcerative colitis. Only in-frame clones appear in the TCRdb table, and some are missing; sequencing was by immunoSEQ multiplex PCR. The data show a few thousand clones, with 80% to 90% seen just once and approximately 2.2% held by the top ten. The sample consisted of blood. These receptors came from a boy aged 5-17 years with mild ulcerative colitis.

The rearrangement joins TRBV9 to TRBJ2-1; D gene ambiguous. The CDR3 is made up of 13 amino acids. Looked up from germline, CDR1 is SGDLS and CDR2 is YYNGEE. The ends were cut back, 1 base at V and 7 bases at J, with 9 bases in the middle. Written as DNA, the CDR3 is TGTGCCAGCAGCGTATGGGCCGCGAATGAGCAGTTCTTC. Translation gives CASSVWAANEQFF.

V usage is TRBV10-3 and J usage is TRBJ1-5, with a weak D call TRBD1 (6 bases). There are 15 residues in the CDR3. Trimming stripped 0 bases from V and 7 bases from J, with 13 bases between. The germline CDR1 and CDR2 sequences are ENHRY and SYGVKD. The CDR3 is CAISESITGNQPQHF. As DNA, the CDR3 is TGTGCCATCAGTGAGTCTATAACAGGGAACCAGCCCCAGCATTTT.

The chain joins TRBV29-1 to TRBJ1-1; the match to TRBD1 covers 7 bases. The CDR3 runs 11 residues. Germline V lookup: CDR1 SQVTM, CDR2 ANQGSEA. V trimming: 4 bases; J trimming: 6 bases; junction bases outside the gene matches: 2. The CDR3 DNA is TGCAGCGTTGTTGGGACAGCTGAAGCTTTCTTT. Translated, it gives CSVVGTAEAFF.

The chain uses TRBV27 and TRBJ1-5; 7 positions match TRBD1. The CDR3 length is 16 residues. CDR1 and CDR2 (germline): MNHEY, SMNVEV (reference sequence). The V and J ends lost 0 bases and 1 base, in that order; junction bases with no gene match: 3. In DNA form, the CDR3 reads TGTGCCAGCAGTTTATCGTCAGGGGGGAGCAATCAGCCCCAGCATTTT. Translation gives CASSLSSGGSNQPQHF.

This chain connects TRBV7-8 to TRBJ2-5, with D unresolved. Germline V lookup: CDR1 SGHVS, CDR2 FQNEAQ. The CDR3 totals 16 residues. V dropped 1 base and J dropped 4 bases, with 16 bases sitting between them. The CDR3 DNA reads as TGTGCCAGCAGCTTAGTGAGGTCCCCCCGCGGAGAGACCCAGTACTTC. Amino acid sequence: CASSLVRSPRGETQYF.

V gene TRBV28 combines with J gene TRBJ1-6, with D uncertain. CDR3 length: 15 residues. CDR1 MDHEN and CDR2 SYDVKM come from the germline V gene. V was cut by 5 bases and J by 5 bases, with 13 bases left in between. The CDR3 sequence: CASSPLTGNNSPLHF. The CDR3 coding sequence is TGTGCCAGCAGTCCCCTGACGGGAAATAATTCACCCCTCCACTTT. The full variable domain, in which reference TRBV28 and TRBJ1-6 provide the parts outside the CDR3, is DVKVTQSSRYLVKRTGEKVFLECVQDMDHENMFWYRQDPGLGLRLIYFSYDVKMKEKGDIPEGYSVSREKKERFSLILESASTNQTSMYLCASSPLTGNNSPLHFGNGTRLTVT.

This clone appeared a single time. J is TRBJ1-2 and V is TRBV28, with 9 bases identical to TRBD1. Germline V CDR1 and CDR2: MDHEN, SYDVKM. Trimming took 5 bases from V and 5 from J; bases not matched to a gene: 6. This CDR3 has 14 residues. CDR3 loop: CASSRDRVVYGYTF. The CDR3 DNA sequence: TGTGCCAGCAGTAGGGACAGGGTTGTTTATGGCTACACCTTC.

The V gene is TRBV10-2, the J gene TRBJ2-7; 8 bases are a match to TRBD1. The trim removed 3 bases at V and 3 bases at J, leaving 7 bases unmatched. CDR1 is WSHSY, CDR2 SAAADI, per germline. The CDR3 consists of 15 residues. CDR3 DNA: TGCGCCAGCAGTGACCCCGACAGGGGATTCTACGAGCAGTACTTC. Translation gives CASSDPDRGFYEQYF.